Presented here are 32 T cell receptor beta chains from one specimen sequenced in a study of vaccination and CD4 T cells after COVID-19. Oncomine TCR Beta short-read sequencing was applied to DNA from cultured CD4+ T cells. TCRdb processed the PCR reads anew with MiXCR; each CDR3 protein has one entry. The sample carries 10,000 or so distinct CDR3 sequences, roughly half recorded once. Treatment denoted: roughly 10-day PBMC culture with coronavirus spike peptide pools or control peptides (ViraFEST assay). Antigens for these TCRs are unknown. Sequenced material: CD4+ T cells from blood, cultured in vitro. The source is a human donor who had recovered from COVID-19.

This rearrangement joins TRBV19 to TRBJ1-2, with D unclear. The CDR3 loop spans 14 amino acids. Trimming removed 1 base at V and 4 bases at J, with 10 bases between. Per the germline V gene, CDR1 is LNHDA and CDR2 is SQIVND (reference sequence). The CDR3 region is CASSIAGSSYGYTF. CDR3 DNA sequence: TGTGCCAGTAGTATAGCTGGGTCCAGCTATGGCTACACCTTC.

This clonotype was counted a few times. V and J are TRBV5-1 and TRBJ2-7; D ambiguous. The length of the CDR3 is 14 residues. Germline assignment: CDR1 SGHRS and CDR2 YFSETQ. The ends were cut back, 2 bases at V and 1 base at J, with 10 bases in the middle. CDR3 region: CASSLQSASYEQYF. The CDR3 nucleotides read TGCGCCAGCAGCTTACAGTCAGCGTCCTACGAGCAGTACTTC.

By share, this clonotype counts as large (0.1 to 1%). The V call is TRBV20-1, the J call TRBJ2-3; perhaps TRBD2 as D (6 bases). Germline V lookup: CDR1 DFQATT, CDR2 SNEGSKA (reference sequence). The CDR3 runs 15 residues. The V and J ends lost 6 bases and 2 bases respectively, with 18 bases between them. The CDR3 nucleotides read TGCAGTGCGCCATGGGCTAGCGTAAACACAGATACGCAGTATTTT. Amino acid sequence: CSAPWASVNTDTQYF.

The chain employs TRBV7-2 and TRBJ1-2; D not resolved. Trimming removed 5 bases at V and 7 bases at J, with 14 bases between. This CDR3 has 13 residues. Germline V gene sequence: CDR1 SGHTA, CDR2 FQGNSA. CDR3 protein: CASSTNPRIGYTF. In nucleotides, the CDR3 is TGTGCCAGCAGCACAAATCCCCGAATTGGCTACACCTTC.

This chain uses TRBV20-1 with TRBJ2-7; TRBD2 matches at 13 bases. CDR3 size: 16 residues. V gave up 1 base and J gave up 3 bases; unmatched junction bases: 6. Germline V CDR1 and CDR2: DFQATT, SNEGSKA (reference sequence). This chain's CDR3 is CSARVETSGGRYEQYF. In nucleotides, the CDR3 is TGCAGTGCTAGAGTGGAGACTAGCGGGGGGCGCTACGAGCAGTACTTC.

J is TRBJ1-2 and V is TRBV12-3 or TRBV12-4; D is unclear. V gave up 3 bases and J gave up 2 bases, with 10 bases separating them. The CDR3 is 14 residues long. The CDR3 sequence is CASSLSSGNYGYTF. CDR3 in DNA: TGTGCCAGCAGTTTGAGTTCGGGGAACTATGGCTACACCTTC.

V and J are TRBV5-1 and TRBJ1-2; D is ambiguous. This CDR3 is built from 11 residues. Trimming cost V 7 bases and J 8 bases, with 12 bases left between them. Germline-derived CDR1 and CDR2 are SGHRS and YFSETQ. The CDR3 spells CASRLEGGYTF. Written as DNA, the CDR3 is TGCGCCAGCCGTTTGGAAGGAGGCTACACCTTC.

The chain couples TRBV24-1 to TRBJ2-3; 11 positions match TRBD2. From germline, CDR1 is KGHDR and CDR2 SFDVKD. V lost 5 bases to trimming and J lost 7 bases; unmatched junction nucleotides: 7. The CDR3 is made up of 15 amino acids. CDR3 sequence (DNA): TGTGCCACCAGTGGGTCTAGCGGGAGGTCAAATACGCAGTATTTT. Its translation is CATSGSSGRSNTQYF.

J is TRBJ2-5 and V is TRBV7-9; unclear D gene. Trimming pared 0 bases from V and 4 bases from J, leaving 3 bases between. The CDR3 contains 12 residues. Germline V lookup: CDR1 SEHNR, CDR2 FQNEAQ (reference sequence). The CDR3 is CASSLAPETQYF. The CDR3 bases are TGTGCCAGCAGCTTAGCCCCAGAGACCCAGTACTTC.

This clonotype is large (0.1 to 1%) in the sample. The rearrangement joins TRBV20-1 to TRBJ1-5, with TRBD1 matching 7 bases. J was trimmed by 2 bases and V by 5 bases; bases with no gene match: 9. This CDR3 region has 15 residues. Germline V lookup: CDR1 DFQATT, CDR2 SNEGSKA (reference sequence). The CDR3 spells CSAGRGTVGNQPQHF. The CDR3 DNA follows: TGCAGTGCTGGCCGAGGGACAGTCGGCAATCAGCCCCAGCATTTT.

V gene TRBV6-1 combines with J gene TRBJ1-1; TRBD1 aligns across 10 bases. This CDR3 has 18 amino acids. The V and J ends lost 4 bases and 4 bases, in that order; junction bases with no gene match: 15. The germline V gene encodes CDR1 MNHNS and CDR2 SASEGT. The CDR3 reads CASSVYGTGDYGVTEAFF. The DNA for the CDR3 is TGTGCCAGCAGTGTTTACGGGACAGGGGATTACGGGGTCACTGAAGCTTTCTTT.

The chain links TRBV7-2 to TRBJ2-3; D is possibly TRBD1 or TRBD2 (6 bases each). Germline values: CDR1 SGHTA, CDR2 FQGNSA. Deletions cut 0 bases from V and 0 bases from J, with 19 bases between. CDR3 length equals 19 residues. The CDR3 reads CASSLALPRGAPSTDTQYF. In nucleotides, the CDR3 is TGTGCCAGCAGCTTAGCGCTCCCAAGGGGGGCCCCCAGCACAGATACGCAGTATTTT.

The CDR3 coding sequence is TGTGCCAGCAGTAACAGACAGGGGGCAGGGGGCTACACCTTC. Residues: CASSNRQGAGGYTF. The chain recombines TRBV2 with TRBJ1-2, with 10 bases that match TRBD1. The CDR3 runs to 14 residues. Germline-derived CDR1 and CDR2 are SNHLY and FYNNEI. With V trimmed by 5 bases and J by 8 bases, 8 bases remained unmatched.

This chain links TRBV7-2 with TRBJ1-2, with D unresolved. Trimming took off 1 base at V and 6 bases at J, with 15 bases between the two ends. The CDR3 is 15 amino acids. Germline values: CDR1 SGHTA, CDR2 FQGNSA. The CDR3 reads CASSLVGRSVHGYTF. In DNA, the CDR3 is TGTGCCAGCAGCTTAGTCGGCAGATCGGTCCATGGCTACACCTTC.

This clonotype is a singleton in its sample. The chain recombines TRBV30 with TRBJ2-7; D unresolved. Germline V gives CDR1 GTSNPN, CDR2 SVGIG (reference sequence). The germline V and J ends were trimmed by 0 bases and 7 bases, with 13 bases remaining between them. CDR3 length: 13 amino acids. In DNA, the CDR3 is TGTGCCTGGAGTGTAATTACGGGCCAGGAGCAGTACTTC. Its translation: CAWSVITGQEQYF. Supplemented by reference TRBV30 and TRBJ2-7, the full variable domain reads SQTIHQWPATLVQPVGSPLSLECTVEGTSNPNLYWYRQAAGRGLQLLFYSVGIGQISSEVPQNLSASRPQDRQFILSSKKLLLSDSGFYLCAWSVITGQEQYFGPGTRLTVT.

This rearrangement joins TRBV24-1 to TRBJ2-3; the D gene is possibly TRBD1 (6 bases). Germline V gives CDR1 KGHDR, CDR2 SFDVKD. This CDR3 has 14 amino acids. The V and J ends lost 6 bases and 1 base respectively, with 10 bases between them. The CDR3 sequence: CATSLGGGTDTQYF. The CDR3 coding sequence is TGTGCCACCAGTCTAGGGGGTGGCACAGATACGCAGTATTTT.

V and J are TRBV6-5 and TRBJ1-5; D is perhaps TRBD1 (6 bases). V was pared by 4 bases and J by 7 bases, with 17 bases between. This CDR3 is 15 amino acids long. CDR1 and CDR2 (germline): MNHEY, SVGAGI. DNA of the CDR3: TGTGCCAGCAGTTCTGCGACAGGATCCGGCCAGCCCCAGCATTTT. Its translation is CASSSATGSGQPQHF.

A few counts support this clonotype. The V gene is TRBV20-1, the J gene TRBJ2-3; 7 bases fit TRBD2. V gave up 0 bases and J gave up 3 bases; unmatched junction bases: 9. The CDR3 runs 16 residues. The germline V gene has CDR1 DFQATT and CDR2 SNEGSKA (reference sequence). Here the CDR3 reads CSARDWRAGGTDTQYF. As DNA, the CDR3 is TGCAGTGCTAGAGATTGGAGGGCCGGGGGGACAGATACGCAGTATTTT.

This clonotype was seen only a few times. This rearrangement joins TRBV6-2 or TRBV6-3 to TRBJ1-5; D unresolved. The CDR3 sequence is 15 residues long. Looked up from germline, CDR1 is MNHEY and CDR2 is SVGEGT. Trimming removed 6 bases at V and 0 bases at J, with 12 bases between. Here the CDR3 DNA reads TGTGCCAGCAGAAAGGCCCGGAATAGCAATCAGCCCCAGCATTTT. Encoded protein: CASRKARNSNQPQHF.

This clonotype was counted only a few times. This rearrangement joins TRBV6-1 to TRBJ2-5; no firm D call. V was pared by 3 bases and J by 1 base, with 15 bases between. This CDR3 region has 16 residues. Germline V gene lookup returns CDR1 MNHNS and CDR2 SASEGT. CDR3 sequence reads: CASSEERWASQETQYF. The CDR3 DNA is TGTGCCAGCAGTGAGGAGCGCTGGGCGTCCCAAGAGACCCAGTACTTC.

This clonotype is a singleton in its sample. The J gene is TRBJ2-1, the V gene TRBV6-2 or TRBV6-3; the match to TRBD2 covers 14 bases. Germline V gene sequence: CDR1 MNHEY, CDR2 SVGEGT. The CDR3 is 15 residues long. The V segment lost 6 bases and the J segment 10 bases; nucleotides outside the gene matches: 8. CDR3 loop: CASSPGLAGAQEQFF. The CDR3 bases are TGTGCCAGCAGCCCGGGACTAGCGGGGGCGCAGGAGCAGTTCTTC.

The chain employs TRBV5-4 and TRBJ1-1; D perhaps matches TRBD1 (6 bases). Germline V gene data show CDR1 as SGHNT and CDR2 as YYREEE (reference sequence). CDR3 length: 15 residues. The V end lost 4 bases, the J end lost 1 base, and 14 bases lay between the germline ends. Written as DNA, the CDR3 is TGTGCCAGCAGCAGAGCGGGACAAAAGAACACTGAAGCTTTCTTT. As protein: CASSRAGQKNTEAFF. Full variable domain (rest looked up from reference TRBV5-4 and TRBJ1-1): ETGVTQSPTHLIKTRGQQVTLRCSSQSGHNTVSWYQQALGQGPQFIFQYYREEENGRGNFPPRFSGLQFPNYSSELNVNALELDDSALYLCASSRAGQKNTEAFFGQGTRLTVV.

The rearrangement uses TRBV20-1 and TRBJ2-7; the match to TRBD1 covers 7 bases. Looked up from germline, CDR1 is DFQATT and CDR2 is SNEGSKA (reference sequence). Trimming took 5 bases from V and 1 from J; bases not matched to a gene: 5. CDR3 length: 13 amino acids. CDR3 nucleotide sequence: TGCAGTGCTCCGACAGGGATTTCCTACGAGCAGTACTTC. Its translation is CSAPTGISYEQYF.

This chain joins TRBV28 and TRBJ1-2; no clear D gene. Germline V gene data show CDR1 as MDHEN and CDR2 as SYDVKM. The ends were cut back, 3 bases at V and 6 bases at J, with 8 bases in the middle. The CDR3 runs to 12 residues. In nucleotides, the CDR3 is TGTGCCAGCAGTTTTTCCTATAATGGCTACACCTTC. Protein product: CASSFSYNGYTF.

This clonotype was counted a few times. The rearrangement links TRBV20-1 to TRBJ1-2; a weak D match, TRBD1 (6 bases). The CDR3 covers 14 residues. Germline CDR1 reads DFQATT; CDR2 reads SNEGSKA (reference sequence). Trimming removed 0 bases from V and 8 bases from J, with 16 bases in between. Here the CDR3 reads CSARDLAVGGGYTF. CDR3 DNA: TGCAGTGCTAGAGATTTGGCGGTTGGGGGCGGCTACACCTTC.

This chain links TRBV7-2 with TRBJ1-1; no clear D. V shed 3 bases and J shed 8 bases, with 10 bases lying between them. Germline V lookup: CDR1 SGHTA, CDR2 FQGNSA. This CDR3 contains 12 residues. The CDR3 is CASSFSRAEAFF. The CDR3 DNA follows: TGTGCCAGCAGCTTTTCACGGGCAGAAGCTTTCTTT.

The genes are TRBV5-1 and TRBJ2-7; 9 positions match TRBD1. CDR1 and CDR2 (germline): SGHRS, YFSETQ. The V and J ends lost 4 bases and 4 bases, in that order; junction bases with no gene match: 6. The CDR3 is 14 residues long. The CDR3 loop reads CASSLPGQGYEQYF. The CDR3, as DNA: TGCGCCAGCAGCCTCCCGGGACAGGGATACGAGCAGTACTTC. Filled out from reference TRBV5-1 and TRBJ2-7, the complete variable domain reads KAGVTQTPRYLIKTRGQQVTLSCSPISGHRSVSWYQQTPGQGLQFLFEYFSETQRNKGNFPGRFSGRQFSNSRSEMNVSTLELGDSALYLCASSLPGQGYEQYFGPGTRLTVT.

The V call is TRBV2, the J call TRBJ2-3, with D uncertain. Germline lookup yields CDR1 SNHLY and CDR2 FYNNEI. The V end lost 5 bases, the J end lost 2 bases, and 14 bases lay between the germline ends. This CDR3 is 15 amino acids long. The CDR3 is CASSPNDLHTDTQYF. The CDR3 coding sequence is TGTGCCAGCAGTCCTAATGACTTACACACAGATACGCAGTATTTT.

V and J are TRBV6-1 and TRBJ1-2; D is undetermined. Germline lookup yields CDR1 MNHNS and CDR2 SASEGT. Trimming cost V 4 bases and J 2 bases, with 8 bases left between them. The CDR3 sequence is 13 residues long. The CDR3 DNA sequence: TGTGCCAGCAGTGTCTCAAAGAACTATGGCTACACCTTC. This codes for CASSVSKNYGYTF.

V and J are TRBV7-2 and TRBJ1-2; 7 nucleotides agree with TRBD1. The trim removed 5 bases at V and 3 bases at J, leaving 6 bases unmatched. The germline V gene has CDR1 SGHTA and CDR2 FQGNSA. This CDR3 spans 14 amino acids. The CDR3 reads CASSQTGYDYGYTF. The CDR3 DNA sequence: TGTGCCAGCAGCCAGACAGGGTATGACTATGGCTACACCTTC.

The chain couples TRBV6-1 to TRBJ2-1; 10 nucleotides line up with TRBD1. The CDR3 totals 18 residues. V lost 1 base, J lost 4 bases, and 10 bases stayed unmatched. The germline V gene has CDR1 MNHNS and CDR2 SASEGT. The CDR3 here is CASSEGVMGTGDYNEQFF. CDR3 coding DNA: TGTGCCAGCAGTGAAGGGGTGATGGGGACAGGGGATTACAATGAGCAGTTCTTC.

This rearrangement joins TRBV20-1 to TRBJ2-2; a possible D gene is TRBD2 (5 bases). This CDR3 has 15 residues. Germline lookup yields CDR1 DFQATT and CDR2 SNEGSKA (reference sequence). V was pared by 3 bases and J by 1 base, with 12 bases between. CDR3 bases: TGCAGTGCTAGCTCTGGACTGCAGAACACCGGGGAGCTGTTTTTT. This encodes CSASSGLQNTGELFF.